This T cell receptor beta chain was recorded in a study of IL-32 and malignant T cell survival in cutaneous lymphoma (dated by TCRdb to 2020 to 2023). The study in broad terms: Whether the surviving TCR Vbeta+ T cells in IL-32 cultures were the malignant clone rather than benign T cells sharing that Vbeta was tested by high-throughput TCR sequencing. A couple of CTCL donors were studied by high-throughput TCR sequencing, confirming IL-32beta supported malignant T cell survival in vitro.

A note on this clone: Its antigen has not been determined. Qualities for individual bases were not recorded, and no much larger clone is one base off.

The QIAamp DNA Mini kit was used to extract genomic DNA, which was then profiled by immunoSEQ with about 85-450 ng of DNA template. TCRdb mirrors the immuneACCESS table, restricted to in-frame sequences. Some clones are absent from its copies; in checked studies, under half trace to an unresolved V gene, and the reason for the others is unknown. This sample gives 2,200 or so clones in total; about 81% of them show up just once. The leading ten clones occupy around 52% of the sample. CDR1 SGHAT and CDR2 FQNNGV are derived from the germline V gene. Trimming costs V 0 bases and J 6 bases, and their ends lie 6 bases apart. The CDR3, cysteine through phenylalanine, is 13 amino acids long. The CDR3 DNA has 39 bases and is translated from base 1. The research as a whole found: No exact culture duration for the TCR-sequenced samples was stated in the methods. The kinetics of enhanced malignant T cell survival in culture differed somewhat between CTCL blood donors. Persistence of malignant T cell TCRs after in vitro culture with IL-32beta was shown by TCR sequencing. By inducing large CD14+ antigen-presenting cells that reduced apoptosis, IL-32beta appeared to support the survival of malignant T cells in vitro.

The blood samples were obtained from patients with leukemic cutaneous T cell lymphoma (Sezary syndrome) who were treated at a US cutaneous lymphoma program. Ficoll centrifugation was used to isolate peripheral blood mononuclear cells from the blood of patients. This receptor was obtained from a human donor with cutaneous T cell lymphoma. The sequence links TRBV11-2 to TRBJ2-4; perhaps TRBD1 is the D gene, with 6 bases matching. This specimen consisted of blood, obtained on day 0. The CDR3 protein sequence reads: CASSLDRGNIQYF. DNA sequence: TGTGCCAGCAGCTTAGACAGGGGAAACATTCAGTACTTC. The variable domain in full, with residues beyond the CDR3 obtained from the reference TRBV11-2 and TRBJ2-4 genes, is EAGVAQSPRYKIIEKRQSVAFWCNPISGHATLYWYQQILGQGPKLLIQFQNNGVVDDSQLPKDRFSAERLKGVDSTLKIQPAKLEDSAVYLCASSLDRGNIQYFGAGTRLSVL.